This TCR beta chain originates from a study of blood T cell repertoires in COVID-19. The overall study: In each case, the material was cDNA or gDNA derived from T cells, B-cell-depleted T cells, or PBMCs.

The repertoire was sequenced with immunoSEQ multiplex PCR; TCRdb's copy has only in-frame clones and lacks some. The sample gives tens of thousands of clones, about 90% of which show up once; around 6.3% is in the top ten. This TCR derives from a woman of 80 years or more with active COVID-19. The specimen was peripheral blood.

CDR3 sequence (DNA): TGTGCCACCAGCACCCACGGGCAGGGCTACGAGCAGTACTTC. This codes for CATSTHGQGYEQYF. This chain links TRBV15 with TRBJ2-7; weak D call: TRBD1 (5 bases). Trimming took 4 bases from V and 3 from J, leaving 13 bases between them. Germline V lookup: CDR1 LNHNV, CDR2 YYDKDF (reference sequence). The CDR3 runs 14 residues.